This note documents a single TCR beta chain sequence. Profiled with immunoSEQ multiplex PCR; TCRdb holds only in-frame clones, not every one. In the table there are under 50,000 clones, around 79% of which are singletons. V gave up 3 bases and J gave up 9 bases, with 9 bases separating them. Looked up from germline, CDR1 is MRHNA and CDR2 is SNTAGT. The CDR3 length is 12 residues. The data are from a study of blood T cell repertoires in COVID-19. As for the study in general: The United States, Italy and Spain provided the acute and convalescent COVID-19 samples.

This TCR was sampled from a human donor with active or convalescent COVID-19. The donor label of this sample is uncertain. The sample was peripheral blood. The genes are TRBV6-4 and TRBJ2-1, with a weak D call TRBD2 (6 bases). The CDR3 DNA follows: TGTGCCAGCAGTGAAGGGGAGGCTGAGCAGTTCTTC. Its protein product is CASSEGEAEQFF.